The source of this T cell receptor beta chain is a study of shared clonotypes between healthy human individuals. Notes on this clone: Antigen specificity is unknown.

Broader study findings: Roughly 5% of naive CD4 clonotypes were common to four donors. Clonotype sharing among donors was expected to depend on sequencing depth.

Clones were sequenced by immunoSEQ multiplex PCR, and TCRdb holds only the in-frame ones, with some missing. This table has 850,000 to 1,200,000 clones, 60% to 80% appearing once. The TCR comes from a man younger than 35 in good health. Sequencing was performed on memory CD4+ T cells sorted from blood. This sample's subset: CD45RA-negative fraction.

This chain's CDR3 is CASSIMETGRETQYF. Written as DNA, the CDR3 is TGTGCCAGTAGTATAATGGAGACTGGTAGGGAGACCCAGTACTTC. V and J are TRBV19 and TRBJ2-5, with D unresolved. V gave up 2 bases and J gave up 5 bases, with 15 bases separating them. This CDR3 spans 15 amino acids. CDR1 is LNHDA and CDR2 is SQIVND in the germline V gene (reference sequence).